The 20 T cell receptor beta chains below all came from one sample that was sequenced in a study of OX40 agonist ivuxolimab in advanced cancers. Assay used: immunoSEQ multiplex PCR; TCRdb lists only in-frame clones, some missing. The sample shows about 39,000 clones, approximately 90% of them seen only once. Specimen: CD4+ or CD8+ T cells sorted from blood, collected in a trial of the OX40 agonist ivuxolimab. The source of these receptors is an adult with an advanced solid tumor such as melanoma, head and neck, liver or kidney cancer.

This chain links TRBV11-3 with TRBJ1-4; the D is unclear. V was clipped by 1 base and J by 3 bases, with 9 bases between them. There are 15 residues in the CDR3. Germline V gene lookup returns CDR1 SGHNT and CDR2 YENEEA. The CDR3 is CASSLGRRSNEKLFF. CDR3 sequence (DNA): TGTGCCAGCAGCTTAGGACGCAGGTCTAATGAAAAACTGTTTTTT. Full variable domain (rest looked up from reference TRBV11-3 and TRBJ1-4): EAGVVQSPRYKIIEKKQPVAFWCNPISGHNTLYWYLQNLGQGPELLIRYENEEAVDDSQLPKDRFSAERLKGVDSTLKIQPAELGDSAVYLCASSLGRRSNEKLFFGSGTQLSVL.

The V and J genes are TRBV29-1 and TRBJ2-2, with a weak D call TRBD2 (5 bases). Trimming cost V 4 bases and J 3 bases, with 6 bases left between them. The CDR3 is 12 residues long. The V gene's germline CDR1 is SQVTM and CDR2 ANQGSEA. As DNA, the CDR3 is TGCAGCGTTGTCGGGGACACCGGGGAGCTGTTTTTT. It codes for CSVVGDTGELFF.

The DNA for the CDR3 is TGCGCCAGCAGCCGGGGACTAAATGACTACGAGCAGTACTTC. As protein: CASSRGLNDYEQYF. The rearrangement uses TRBV4-1 and TRBJ2-7; TRBD2 agrees at 7 bases. CDR1 is MGHRA, CDR2 YSYEKL, per germline. There are 14 residues in the CDR3. V shed 4 bases and J 3 bases; nucleotides not matched to a gene: 6.

J is TRBJ1-3 and V is TRBV4-1; tentatively, D is TRBD1 (5 bases). V was trimmed by 2 bases and J by 4 bases, leaving 12 bases between them. Germline loops: CDR1 MGHRA, CDR2 YSYEKL. The CDR3 has 15 amino acids. CDR3 sequence (DNA): TGCGCCAGCAGCCAAATCCAGGGCATAGGAAACACCATATATTTT. Its protein is CASSQIQGIGNTIYF.

This clone appeared a single time. The chain carries TRBV9 and TRBJ2-3; unclear D gene. Per germline, CDR1 SGDLS and CDR2 YYNGEE. The CDR3 is made up of 14 amino acids. V was clipped by 0 bases and J by 0 bases, with 5 bases between them. CDR3: CASSVAGSTDTQYF. The CDR3 DNA is TGTGCCAGCAGCGTAGCTGGAAGCACAGATACGCAGTATTTT.

The chain employs TRBV25-1 and TRBJ1-2, with D uncertain. The germline V and J ends were trimmed by 2 bases and 6 bases, with 7 bases remaining between them. The germline V gene encodes CDR1 MGHDK and CDR2 SYGVNS. This CDR3 is built from 12 residues. For the CDR3, the DNA is TGTGCCAGCAGTGAAAGGACGGATGGCTACACCTTC. Its protein product is CASSERTDGYTF.

This clone was seen a single time. This chain joins TRBV5-6 and TRBJ1-5; perhaps TRBD1 as D (6 bases). V was shortened by 3 bases and J by 2 bases, with 15 bases between the two germline ends. The CDR3 consists of 16 residues. Per the germline V gene, CDR1 is SGHDT and CDR2 is YYEEEE. The DNA of the CDR3 is TGTGCCAGCAGCTGGGGGGGCTCGGCAGGCAATCAGCCCCAGCATTTT. It encodes CASSWGGSAGNQPQHF.

The count of this clone is one. This chain uses TRBV28 with TRBJ2-1; D possibly corresponds to TRBD2 (5 bases). This CDR3 spans 13 amino acids. Germline V lookup: CDR1 MDHEN, CDR2 SYDVKM. The V gene lost 2 bases and the J gene lost 8 bases, with 10 bases spanning the gap. The CDR3 coding sequence is TGTGCCAGCAGTTTAGGCGCGGGTTATGAGCAGTTCTTC. Its protein product is CASSLGAGYEQFF.

V is TRBV28 and J is TRBJ2-7; D ambiguous. The CDR3 has 14 amino acids. Trimming removed 5 bases at V and 3 bases at J, with 14 bases between. Germline V CDR1 and CDR2: MDHEN, SYDVKM. CDR3 nucleotides: TGTGCCAGCAGTAGATTGGACGGTTACTACGAGCAGTACTTC. It is translated as CASSRLDGYYEQYF.

This chain connects TRBV6-9 to TRBJ2-2; D not certain. The ends were cut back, 7 bases at V and 6 bases at J, with 9 bases in the middle. The CDR3 covers 12 residues. The germline CDR1 and CDR2 sequences are MNHGY and SVAAGI. The CDR3 DNA follows: TGTGCCAGCACCACACGCCCCGGGGAGCTGTTTTTT. Amino acids: CASTTRPGELFF.

The DNA for the CDR3 is TGTGCCAGCAGTCCTGGACAGTACAATGAGCAGTTCTTC. Its protein product is CASSPGQYNEQFF. The chain employs TRBV28 and TRBJ2-1; maybe TRBD1 (6 bases). V lost 5 bases to trimming and J lost 4 bases, with 9 bases between them. The CDR3 extends over 13 amino acids. The germline gives CDR1 MDHEN, CDR2 SYDVKM.

The chain recombines TRBV29-1 with TRBJ2-7; D perhaps matches TRBD1 (6 bases). CDR1 SQVTM and CDR2 ANQGSEA come from the germline V gene. The CDR3 totals 12 residues. The V end was cut by 7 bases, the J end by 7 bases, with 17 bases between. This chain's CDR3 is CSAQSGVGEQYF. In DNA form, the CDR3 reads TGCAGCGCTCAATCAGGGGTAGGGGAGCAGTACTTC.

The rearrangement joins TRBV11-2 to TRBJ2-1; D is ambiguous. Germline CDR1 is SGHAT and CDR2 is FQNNGV. V was trimmed by 5 bases and J by 7 bases, leaving 21 bases between them. The CDR3 has 16 amino acids. CDR3 sequence: CASSPIDTSPSNEQFF. The CDR3, as DNA: TGTGCCAGCAGCCCAATAGATACGTCACCGTCTAATGAGCAGTTCTTC.

CDR3 nucleotide sequence: TGCGCCAGCAGCCATGTGACAGGGGCCTTCTCGGATGGCTACACCTTC. As protein: CASSHVTGAFSDGYTF. J is TRBJ1-2 and V is TRBV4-3; 8 nucleotides align to TRBD1. Trimming cost V 3 bases and J 6 bases; bases outside gene matches: 12. Looked up from germline, CDR1 is LGHNA and CDR2 is YSLEER. The CDR3 contains 16 residues.

This rearrangement joins TRBV19 to TRBJ1-4; the D gene is possibly TRBD1 (5 bases). Germline CDR1 and CDR2: LNHDA and SQIVND (reference sequence). The CDR3 spans 14 residues. V dropped 6 bases and J dropped 8 bases, with 16 bases sitting between them. The CDR3 DNA is TGTGCCAGTAGGGGGCAAGGCGGCGGCGAAAAACTGTTTTTT. Protein sequence: CASRGQGGGEKLFF.

J is TRBJ2-5 and V is TRBV27, with 7 positions matching TRBD2. The DNA matches TRBJ2-7 better at its end, which makes the J call doubtful. This CDR3 contains 16 residues. Germline lookup yields CDR1 MNHEY and CDR2 SMNVEV (reference sequence). CDR3 region: CASSPYSLTSPYEQYF. The CDR3 DNA follows: TGTGCCAGCAGTCCTTATTCCTTGACTAGCCCCTACGAGCAGTACTTC.

The rearrangement joins TRBV7-9 to TRBJ1-4, with D perhaps matching TRBD1 (6 bases). The CDR3 runs 17 residues. The germline gives CDR1 SEHNR, CDR2 FQNEAQ (reference sequence). V was shortened by 1 base and J by 8 bases, with 20 bases between the two germline ends. The CDR3 region is CASSLVTTGFGMEKLFF. The DNA of the CDR3 is TGTGCCAGCAGCTTAGTGACCACAGGGTTCGGAATGGAAAAACTGTTTTTT.

The V gene is TRBV4-2, the J gene TRBJ2-7; TRBD2 aligns across 11 bases. CDR3 length: 17 residues. Trimming cost V 0 bases and J 6 bases; bases outside gene matches: 10. Germline values: CDR1 LGHNA, CDR2 YNFKEQ. The CDR3 DNA is TGTGCCAGCAGCCAAGAAGAGCGGACTAGCGGGTCGTTCGAGCAGTACTTC. Its translation: CASSQEERTSGSFEQYF.

J is TRBJ2-5 and V is TRBV11-2, with no clear D. The ends were cut back, 5 bases at V and 0 bases at J, with 13 bases in the middle. The CDR3 spans 15 residues. CDR1 is SGHAT and CDR2 is FQNNGV in the germline V gene. In nucleotides, the CDR3 is TGTGCCAGCAGCCCCACCGCCCAAGACCAAGAGACCCAGTACTTC. Its translation: CASSPTAQDQETQYF.

V and J are TRBV6-6 and TRBJ2-3, with TRBD2 identical over 8 bases. The CDR3 loop spans 15 amino acids. J lost 5 bases, V lost 3 bases, and 7 bases had no gene match. Germline values: CDR1 MNHNY, CDR2 SVGAGI (reference sequence). The CDR3 sequence is CASSYDGRAVDTQYF. The CDR3 DNA sequence: TGTGCCAGCAGTTATGACGGGAGGGCCGTAGATACGCAGTATTTT.